The TCR beta chain under discussion was sequenced for a study of naive and memory T cell subsets. Whole-study results and caveats: TCR abundance followed a power law differing between naive and memory subsets.

CMV status came from CD4+ T cell IFNgamma after overnight CMV lysate stimulation of fresh PBMCs. An equimolar mix of two oligonucleotides served as the beta constant-region primer for TRBC1 and TRBC2. The ligated cDNA underwent four PCR rounds using SP2 and nested alpha and beta constant-region primers. TCRdb re-called the UMI-ligation and nested PCR reads through MiXCR, storing one row per CDR3 protein. The table includes about 82,000 distinct CDR3 sequences, around 9% detected once. To note about this clonotype: Antigen unknown. Because the CDR3 is missing its conserved closing phenylalanine or tryptophan, this is likely a read error.

The TCR was taken from a human donor in good health. The sequenced material came from naive CD8+ T cells from blood.

In DNA, the CDR3 is TGCGCCAGCAGCCAACGTGGGACAGGGGCCTACGAGCAGTACTAC. It codes for CASSQRGTGAYEQYY. This rearrangement joins TRBV4-1 to TRBJ2-7; TRBD1 matches 10 bases. CDR1 is MGHRA, CDR2 YSYEKL, per germline. With V trimmed by 2 bases and J by 2 bases, 3 bases remained unmatched. This CDR3 region has 15 residues.